The rows below give T cell receptor beta chains drawn from one sample of a study of neurological immune-mediated disorders. MiXCR, applied by TCRdb to the 5' RACE reads, yields one record per CDR3 protein. The sample consists of around 49,000 distinct CDR3 sequences, roughly 13% of them appearing once. Sequencing was carried out using PBMCs. These TCRs come from a male donor with HTLV-1-associated myelopathy (HAM/TSP). Each CDR3 is given without its conserved first and last residue. The order of the fields is CDR3 protein, V gene, CDR3 length, J gene.

CDR3: SARDRRGQEKLF; V: TRBV20-1; length: 12; J: TRBJ1-4
CDR3: SGRGVGRVNEQF; V: TRBV20-1; length: 12; J: TRBJ2-1
CDR3: ASSNSRNSYEQY; V: TRBV5-5; length: 12; J: TRBJ2-7
CDR3: ASSLAGRGQETQY; V: TRBV7-9; length: 13; J: TRBJ2-5
CDR3: ASSLTGSDTQY; V: TRBV5-1; length: 11; J: TRBJ2-3
CDR3: ASSFAGNNEQF; V: TRBV12-3/TRBV12-4; length: 11; J: TRBJ2-1
CDR3: ASSLDGSSGNTIY; V: TRBV7-7; length: 13; J: TRBJ1-3
CDR3: ASSPGQGEYGYT; V: TRBV5-1; length: 12; J: TRBJ1-2
CDR3: ASRAGQGDWKNIQY; V: TRBV5-5; length: 14; J: TRBJ2-4
CDR3: ASSENYEQY; V: TRBV6-1; length: 9; J: TRBJ2-7
CDR3: ASSQDTILNTGELF; V: TRBV3-2; length: 14; J: TRBJ2-2
CDR3: ASSPDLTLGGELF; V: TRBV7-3; length: 13; J: TRBJ2-2
CDR3: ASSLIGGEPLNEQF; V: TRBV7-2; length: 14; J: TRBJ2-1
CDR3: SAIMGLVYGYT; V: TRBV20-1; length: 11; J: TRBJ1-2
CDR3: ASSTQGQGWEETQY; V: TRBV5-1; length: 14; J: TRBJ2-5
CDR3: ASRRSNYGYT; V: TRBV6-5; length: 10; J: TRBJ1-2
CDR3: ASSLYPGGQLNYEQY; V: TRBV5-1; length: 15; J: TRBJ2-7
CDR3: ASSSEGAEAF; V: TRBV5-1; length: 10; J: TRBJ1-1
CDR3: ASSLDWGDGYT; V: TRBV5-1; length: 11; J: TRBJ1-2
CDR3: ATRDSNTEAF; V: TRBV24-1; length: 10; J: TRBJ1-1
CDR3: ASSLEVRGREKLF; V: TRBV7-2; length: 13; J: TRBJ1-4
CDR3: ASSFRGHQAETQY; V: TRBV5-6; length: 13; J: TRBJ2-5
CDR3: ASSQDTSGGTDTQY; V: TRBV4-3; length: 14; J: TRBJ2-3
CDR3: VSSRGVEQY; V: TRBV3-1; length: 9; J: TRBJ2-7
CDR3: SARVTDQPQH; V: TRBV20-1; length: 10; J: TRBJ1-5
CDR3: AISESTALADNEQF; V: TRBV10-3; length: 14; J: TRBJ2-1
CDR3: SARGGNEQF; V: TRBV20-1; length: 9; J: TRBJ2-1
CDR3: ASGYNSDTQY; V: TRBV12-5; length: 10; J: TRBJ2-3
CDR3: ASSSRLAGGYYNEQF; V: TRBV5-5; length: 15; J: TRBJ2-1
CDR3: ASSTRQADEAF; V: TRBV7-9; length: 11; J: TRBJ1-1
CDR3: ASSLGGGASYEQY; V: TRBV7-9; length: 13; J: TRBJ2-7
CDR3: AISGTSDTGYT; V: TRBV10-3; length: 11; J: TRBJ1-2
CDR3: ASTPGWASEQY; V: TRBV12-3/TRBV12-4; length: 11; J: TRBJ2-7
CDR3: ASSLRGGETQY; V: TRBV28; length: 11; J: TRBJ2-5
CDR3: ASSPTPGTYEQY; V: TRBV27; length: 12; J: TRBJ2-7
CDR3: ASSLAAGGNEQF; V: TRBV7-6; length: 12; J: TRBJ2-1
CDR3: SAPRGGGTEAF; V: TRBV20-1; length: 11; J: TRBJ1-1
CDR3: ASSLSGGRGDTQY; V: TRBV7-2; length: 13; J: TRBJ2-3
CDR3: ASSWTARISSGANVLT; V: TRBV6-5; length: 16; J: TRBJ2-6
CDR3: ASSLAGQEHH; V: TRBV7-8; length: 10; J: TRBJ1-6
CDR3: SASSSPINTEAF; V: TRBV20-1; length: 12; J: TRBJ1-1
CDR3: ASSFRDTDTQY; V: TRBV12-3/TRBV12-4; length: 11; J: TRBJ2-3
CDR3: ASSPEGRPLMEAF; V: TRBV7-9; length: 13; J: TRBJ1-1
CDR3: ASSLDVRGGGGNEQF; V: TRBV7-2; length: 15; J: TRBJ2-1
CDR3: ASRPSGGGSYNEQF; V: TRBV6-5; length: 14; J: TRBJ2-1
CDR3: SARAAWTSGTDTQY; V: TRBV20-1; length: 14; J: TRBJ2-3
CDR3: SASSGWGRDVDTQY; V: TRBV20-1; length: 14; J: TRBJ2-3
CDR3: ASSSRDRGLGEQY; V: TRBV5-4; length: 13; J: TRBJ2-7
CDR3: VSTQLGNTEAF; V: TRBV12-3/TRBV12-4; length: 11; J: TRBJ1-1
CDR3: ASSTPSTDTQY; V: TRBV7-2; length: 11; J: TRBJ2-3
CDR3: ASSYGDTSYEQY; V: TRBV5-1; length: 12; J: TRBJ2-7
CDR3: SARDSYWAHNQPQH; V: TRBV20-1; length: 14; J: TRBJ1-5
CDR3: ASRLAGKNTEAF; V: TRBV7-9; length: 12; J: TRBJ1-1
CDR3: ASSVEPGNTEAF; V: TRBV9; length: 12; J: TRBJ1-1
CDR3: ASRREGQPQH; V: TRBV6-5; length: 10; J: TRBJ1-5
CDR3: SARTGQGLGTEAF; V: TRBV20-1; length: 13; J: TRBJ1-1
CDR3: ASSRLRQYSNQPQH; V: TRBV28; length: 14; J: TRBJ1-5